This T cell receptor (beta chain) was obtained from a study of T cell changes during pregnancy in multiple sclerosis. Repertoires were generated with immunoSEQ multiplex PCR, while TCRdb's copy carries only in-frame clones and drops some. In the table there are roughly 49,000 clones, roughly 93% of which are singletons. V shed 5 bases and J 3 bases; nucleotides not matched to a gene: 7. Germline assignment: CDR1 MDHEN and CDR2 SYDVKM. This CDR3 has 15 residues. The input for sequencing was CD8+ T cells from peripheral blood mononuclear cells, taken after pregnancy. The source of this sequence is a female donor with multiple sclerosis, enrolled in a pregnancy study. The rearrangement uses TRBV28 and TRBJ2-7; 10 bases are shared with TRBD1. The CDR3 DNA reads TGTGCCAGCAGTCGCGACAGGGGGCTTGGCTACGAGCAGTACTTC. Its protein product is CASSRDRGLGYEQYF.